Listed below are T cell receptor beta chains from one sample, sequenced in a study of blood T cell repertoires in COVID-19. TCRdb's copy holds only in-frame clones and misses some; the assay was immunoSEQ multiplex PCR. The sample includes fewer than 200,000 clones, over 75% seen only once; the top ten take roughly 3.1%. The sample comprised peripheral blood. Receptors were obtained from an older man with acute or convalescent COVID-19. The CDR3 runs from the conserved cysteine through the conserved F or W. The D gene is left open where the match is weak. The size entry is marked missing in some rows and otherwise reads once, few, many or a size class.

clone_size	v_call	j_call	d_call	cdr3_nt	cdr3_aa
NA	TRBV5-4	TRBJ2-2	NA	TGTGCCAGCAGCTTGGCGACCCGCAGGGGCCCCGGGGAGCTGTTTTTT	CASSLATRRGPGELFF
NA	TRBV7-9	TRBJ1-1	NA	TGTGCCAGCAGCTCGACAATGAACACTGAAGCTTTCTTT	CASSSTMNTEAFF
NA	TRBV5-1	TRBJ1-1	TRBD1	TGCGCCAGCAGCTTGGCGATCTCAGGGGGTCCCGACACTGAAGCTTTCTTT	CASSLAISGGPDTEAFF
NA	TRBV28	TRBJ1-1	TRBD1	TGTGCCAGCCAGGGGACAGGGGGCCTGATCGGCACTGAAGCTTTCTTT	CASQGTGGLIGTEAFF
NA	TRBV18	TRBJ1-5	TRBD1	TGTGCCAGCTCACCAAGCCCACAGGGGGATCAGCCCCAGCATTTT	CASSPSPQGDQPQHF
NA	TRBV28	TRBJ2-5	NA	TGTGCCAGCAGTACCCCAAAAGGGACACACCAAGAGACCCAGTACTTC	CASSTPKGTHQETQYF
NA	TRBV2	TRBJ2-7	NA	TGTGCCAGCAGTGAGGAGTTCAGGGGCTACGAGCAGTACTTC	CASSEEFRGYEQYF
NA	TRBV19	TRBJ1-6	TRBD1	TGTGCCACGTCCGGTGAGACAGGGGCCCGCGCCCTCCACTTT	CATSGETGARALHF
NA	TRBV24-1	TRBJ2-3	NA	TGTGCCACCAGTGATGGCCTCAGGGGGGAAGGCACAGATACGCAGTATTTT	CATSDGLRGEGTDTQYF
NA	TRBV10-3	TRBJ1-2	NA	TGTGCCATCAGGCGGGAGGGTTCTAACTATGGCTACACCTTC	CAIRREGSNYGYTF
NA	TRBV5-4	TRBJ1-2	NA	TGTGCCAGCAGCTTGGGAGGGAGGTACAGGACCTCTAATGGCTACACCTTC	CASSLGGRYRTSNGYTF
few	TRBV2	TRBJ2-5	NA	TGTGCCAGCACCTACTCTGGGAGGGGGTACCAAGAGACCCAGTACTTC	CASTYSGRGYQETQYF